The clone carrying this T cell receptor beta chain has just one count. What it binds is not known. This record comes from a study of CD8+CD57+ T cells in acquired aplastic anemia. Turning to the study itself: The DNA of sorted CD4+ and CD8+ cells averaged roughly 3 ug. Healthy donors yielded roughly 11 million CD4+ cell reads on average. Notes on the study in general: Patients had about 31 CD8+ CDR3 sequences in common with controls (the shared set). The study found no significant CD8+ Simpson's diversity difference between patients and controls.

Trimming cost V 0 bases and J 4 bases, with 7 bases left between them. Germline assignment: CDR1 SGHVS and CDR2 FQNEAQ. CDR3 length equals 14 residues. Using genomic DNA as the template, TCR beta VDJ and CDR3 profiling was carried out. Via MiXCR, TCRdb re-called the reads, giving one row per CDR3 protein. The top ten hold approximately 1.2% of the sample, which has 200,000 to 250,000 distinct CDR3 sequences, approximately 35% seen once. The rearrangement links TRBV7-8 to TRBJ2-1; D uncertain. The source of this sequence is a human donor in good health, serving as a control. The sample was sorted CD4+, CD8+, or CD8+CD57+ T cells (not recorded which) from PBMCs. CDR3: CASSLAVGYNEQFF. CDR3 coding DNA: TGTGCCAGCAGCTTAGCAGTAGGTTACAATGAGCAGTTCTTC.